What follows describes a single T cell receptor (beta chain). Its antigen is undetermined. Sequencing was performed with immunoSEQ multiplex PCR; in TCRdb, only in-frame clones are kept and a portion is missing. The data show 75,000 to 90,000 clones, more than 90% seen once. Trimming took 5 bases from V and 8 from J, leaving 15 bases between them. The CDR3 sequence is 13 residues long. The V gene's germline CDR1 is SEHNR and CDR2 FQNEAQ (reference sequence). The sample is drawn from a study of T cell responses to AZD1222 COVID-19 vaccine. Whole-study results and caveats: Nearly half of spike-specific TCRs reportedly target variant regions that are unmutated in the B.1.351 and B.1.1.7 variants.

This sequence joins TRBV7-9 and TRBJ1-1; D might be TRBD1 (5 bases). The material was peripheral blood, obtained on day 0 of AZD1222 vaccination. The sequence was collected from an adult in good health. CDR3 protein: CASSTRTGREAFF. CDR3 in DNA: TGTGCCAGCAGCACCCGAACGGGACGAGAAGCTTTCTTT. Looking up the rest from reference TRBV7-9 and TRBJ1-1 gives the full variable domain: DTGVSQNPRHKITKRGQNVTFRCDPISEHNRLYWYRQTLGQGPEFLTYFQNEAQLEKSRLLSDRFSAERPKGSFSTLEIQRTEQGDSAMYLCASSTRTGREAFFGQGTRLTVV.